This T cell receptor (beta chain) was recorded in a study of CD8 T cells in ankylosing spondylitis. In its sample, this clonotype was seen many times. For TCR beta, libraries came from quantitative 5'-RACE with molecular barcodes. MiXCR was run by TCRdb on the 5' RACE reads, yielding one entry per CDR3 protein. The profile shows about 130,000 distinct CDR3 sequences, 9.3% of them singletons. This TCR was sampled from a male donor with ankylosing spondylitis or in good health (not recorded which). Sequencing was carried out using blood, either unsorted or a sorted T cell fraction (not recorded which).

The CDR3 here is CSARSGSTSGKNIQYF. In DNA form, the CDR3 reads TGCAGCGCAAGGTCTGGCTCCACTTCTGGTAAAAACATTCAGTACTTC. This sequence joins TRBV29-1 and TRBJ2-4; D call uncertain. The germline V gene encodes CDR1 SQVTM and CDR2 ANQGSEA. Trimming took off 7 bases at V and 4 bases at J, with 23 bases between the two ends. The CDR3 contains 16 residues.